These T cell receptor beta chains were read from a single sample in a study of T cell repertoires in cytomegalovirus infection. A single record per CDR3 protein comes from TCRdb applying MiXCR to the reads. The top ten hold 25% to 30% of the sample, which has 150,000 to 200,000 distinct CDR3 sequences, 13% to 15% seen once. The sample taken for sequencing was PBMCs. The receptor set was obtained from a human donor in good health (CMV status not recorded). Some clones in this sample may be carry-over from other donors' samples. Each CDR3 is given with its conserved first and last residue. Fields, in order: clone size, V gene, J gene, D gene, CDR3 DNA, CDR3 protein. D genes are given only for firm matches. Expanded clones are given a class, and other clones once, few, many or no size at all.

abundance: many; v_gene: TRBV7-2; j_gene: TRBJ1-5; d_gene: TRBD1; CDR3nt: TGTGCCAGCAGCTTAGGGCAGGGGGCGAGGCAGCCCCAGCATTTT; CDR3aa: CASSLGQGARQPQHF
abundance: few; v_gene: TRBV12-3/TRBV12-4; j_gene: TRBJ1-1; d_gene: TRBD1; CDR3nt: TGTGCCAGCACCCCGGACAGGGATGAAGCTTTCTTT; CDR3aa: CASTPDRDEAFF
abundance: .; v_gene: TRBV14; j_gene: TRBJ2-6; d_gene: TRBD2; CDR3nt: TGTGCCAGCAGCCAAGTAGGACTAGCGGTGCCCTCTGGGGCCAACGTCCTGACTTTC; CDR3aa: CASSQVGLAVPSGANVLTF
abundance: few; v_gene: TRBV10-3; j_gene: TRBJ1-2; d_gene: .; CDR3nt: TGTGCCACCTTGGTGGCAAGTAAAGGAGCTAACTATGGCTACACCTTC; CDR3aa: CATLVASKGANYGYTF
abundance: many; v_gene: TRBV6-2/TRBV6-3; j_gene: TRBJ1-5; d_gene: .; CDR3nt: TGTGCCAGCAGTTACGGCGCTATTTGGCCCCAGCATTTT; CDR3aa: CASSYGAIWPQHF
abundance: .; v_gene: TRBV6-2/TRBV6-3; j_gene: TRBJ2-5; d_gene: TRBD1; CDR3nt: TGTGCCAGCAGTTACCCCGGGACAGGGCAGGAGACCCAGTACTTC; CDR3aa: CASSYPGTGQETQYF
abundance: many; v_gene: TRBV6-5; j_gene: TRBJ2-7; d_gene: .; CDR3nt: TGTGCCAGCAGTTACACATACGGGGAATCTGGCTACGAGCAGTACTTC; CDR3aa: CASSYTYGESGYEQYF
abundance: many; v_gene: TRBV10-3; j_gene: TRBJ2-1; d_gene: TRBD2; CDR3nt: TGTGCCATCAGTGGGCTAGCGGGAGAGGGTGAGCAGTTCTTC; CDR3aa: CAISGLAGEGEQFF
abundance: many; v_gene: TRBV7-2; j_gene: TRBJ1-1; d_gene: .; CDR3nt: TGTGCCAGCAGCCTGTGGACCACTGAAGCTTTCTTT; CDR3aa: CASSLWTTEAFF
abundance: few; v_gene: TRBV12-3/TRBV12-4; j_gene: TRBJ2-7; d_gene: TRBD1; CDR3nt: TGTGCCAGCAGTTTAGGGACAGGGGCCGCCTACGAGCAGTACTTC; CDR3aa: CASSLGTGAAYEQYF
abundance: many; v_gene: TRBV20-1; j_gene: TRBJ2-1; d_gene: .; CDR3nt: TGCAGTGCTAGAGTCAAGCGCCTCTCCTACAATGAGCAGTTCTTC; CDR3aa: CSARVKRLSYNEQFF
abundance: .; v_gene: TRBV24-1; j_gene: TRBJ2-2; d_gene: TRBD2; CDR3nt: TGTGCCACCCGTATGCGGGGGACCGGGGAGCTGTTTTTT; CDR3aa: CATRMRGTGELFF
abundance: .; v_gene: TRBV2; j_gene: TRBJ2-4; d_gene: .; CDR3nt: TGTGCCAGCAGTGATTCCAGAGCCAAAAACATTCAGTACTTC; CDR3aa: CASSDSRAKNIQYF
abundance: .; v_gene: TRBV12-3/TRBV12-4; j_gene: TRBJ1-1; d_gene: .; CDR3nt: TGTGCCAGCAGTTTCTTGACCTCTGGTGGGGCTTTCTTT; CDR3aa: CASSFLTSGGAFF
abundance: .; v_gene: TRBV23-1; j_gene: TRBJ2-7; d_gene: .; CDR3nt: TGCGCCAGCAGCCGACGAGAGCAGTACTTC; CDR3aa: CASSRREQYF
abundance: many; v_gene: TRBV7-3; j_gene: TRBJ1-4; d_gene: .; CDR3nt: TGTGCCAGCAGCTTAACCCGGGCAACTAATGAAAAACTGTTTTTT; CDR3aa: CASSLTRATNEKLFF
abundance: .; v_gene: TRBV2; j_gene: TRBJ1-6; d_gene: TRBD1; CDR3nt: TGTGCCAGCAGACTCCGGGACAGAAATTCACCCCTCCACTTT; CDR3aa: CASRLRDRNSPLHF
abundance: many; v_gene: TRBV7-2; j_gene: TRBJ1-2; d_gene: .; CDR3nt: TGTGCCAGCAGCCCCGGAGGGATCTACTATGGCTACACCTTC; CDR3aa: CASSPGGIYYGYTF
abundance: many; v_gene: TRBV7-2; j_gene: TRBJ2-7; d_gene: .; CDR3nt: TGTGCCAGTTGTCGGGGAGGGGGCTACGAGCAGTACTTC; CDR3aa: CASCRGGGYEQYF
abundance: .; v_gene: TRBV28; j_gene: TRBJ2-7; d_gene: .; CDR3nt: TGTGCCAGCACCTCCCCTAGAGGTGACGAGCAGTACTTC; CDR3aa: CASTSPRGDEQYF
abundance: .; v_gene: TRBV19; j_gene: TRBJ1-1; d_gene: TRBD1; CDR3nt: TGTGCCAGTAGTAGACGACAGGGGAACACTGAAGCTTTCTTT; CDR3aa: CASSRRQGNTEAFF
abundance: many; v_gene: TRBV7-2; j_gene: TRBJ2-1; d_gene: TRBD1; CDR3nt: TGTGCCAGCAGCACCCGGGACAGGGGAAGAGCCTACAATGAGCAGTTCTTC; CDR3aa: CASSTRDRGRAYNEQFF
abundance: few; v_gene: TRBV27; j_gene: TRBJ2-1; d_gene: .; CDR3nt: TGTGCCAGCAGTTTATCTCTAGGGGTTGGCTACAATGAGCAGTTCTTC; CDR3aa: CASSLSLGVGYNEQFF
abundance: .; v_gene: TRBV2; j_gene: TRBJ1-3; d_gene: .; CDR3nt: TGTGCCAGCCAGGAATCTGGAAACACCATATATTTT; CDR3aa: CASQESGNTIYF
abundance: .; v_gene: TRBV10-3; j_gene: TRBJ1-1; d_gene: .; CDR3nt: TGTGCCATCAGTTCCAAGGGGAACACTGAAGCTTTCTTT; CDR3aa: CAISSKGNTEAFF
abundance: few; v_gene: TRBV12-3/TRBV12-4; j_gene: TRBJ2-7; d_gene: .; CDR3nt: TGTGCCAGCGGGCTTCTCTACGAGCAGTACTTC; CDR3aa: CASGLLYEQYF
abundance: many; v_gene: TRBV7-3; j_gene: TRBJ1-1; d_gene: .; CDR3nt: TGTGCCAGCAGTTTGATGGGAGCCACTGAAGCTTTCTTT; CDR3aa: CASSLMGATEAFF
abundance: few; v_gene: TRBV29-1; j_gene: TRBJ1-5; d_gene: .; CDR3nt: TGCAGCGTTGAAGATGGGCAGGGGCCGAATCAGCCCCAGCATTTT; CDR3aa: CSVEDGQGPNQPQHF
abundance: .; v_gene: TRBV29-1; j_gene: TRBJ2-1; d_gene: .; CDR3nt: TGCAGCGTTGGGGCCCACAATGAGCAGTTCTTC; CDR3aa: CSVGAHNEQFF
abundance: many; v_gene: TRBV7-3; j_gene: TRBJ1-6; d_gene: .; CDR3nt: TGTGCCAGCAGCCAGGACAGCTATAATTCACCCCTCCACTTT; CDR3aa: CASSQDSYNSPLHF
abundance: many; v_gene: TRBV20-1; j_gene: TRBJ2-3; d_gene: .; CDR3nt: TGCAGTGCTGTATCCCTCGGGGAAAGCACAGATACGCAGTATTTT; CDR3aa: CSAVSLGESTDTQYF
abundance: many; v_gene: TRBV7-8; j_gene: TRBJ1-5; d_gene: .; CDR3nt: TGTGCCAGCAGCCAAGACAGGAGGGTAGGTCAGCCCCAGCATTTT; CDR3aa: CASSQDRRVGQPQHF
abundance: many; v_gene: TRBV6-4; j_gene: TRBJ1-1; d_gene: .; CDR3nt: TGTGCCAGCAGTGAGACAGGCTTGATGGACACTGAAGCTTTCTTT; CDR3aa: CASSETGLMDTEAFF
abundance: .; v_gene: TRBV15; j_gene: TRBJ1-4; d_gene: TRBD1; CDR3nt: TGTGCCACCAGCAGGGGACAGGGGGCTGTATTGACTAATGAAAAACTGTTTTTT; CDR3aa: CATSRGQGAVLTNEKLFF
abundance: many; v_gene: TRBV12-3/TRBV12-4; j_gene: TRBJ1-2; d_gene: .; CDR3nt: TGTGCCAGCAGTTTGTCGGCAGGGGCTACCTATGGCTACACCTTC; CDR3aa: CASSLSAGATYGYTF
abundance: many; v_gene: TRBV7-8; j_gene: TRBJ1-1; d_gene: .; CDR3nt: TGTGCCAGCAGCTCCGGGGGTCACACTGAAGCTTTCTTT; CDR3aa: CASSSGGHTEAFF
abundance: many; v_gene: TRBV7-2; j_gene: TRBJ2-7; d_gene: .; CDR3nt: TGTGCCAGCAGCTTCTCGGGACAATCCTACGAGCAGTACTTC; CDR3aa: CASSFSGQSYEQYF
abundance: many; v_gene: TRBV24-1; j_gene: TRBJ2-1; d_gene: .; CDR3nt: TGTGCCACCAGTGACCAGCTACATGAGCAGTTCTTC; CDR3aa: CATSDQLHEQFF
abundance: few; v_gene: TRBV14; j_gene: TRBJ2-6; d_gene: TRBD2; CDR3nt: TGTGCCAGCAGCCAGGATCGCGGGAGAGGAATCTCTGGGGCCAACGTCCTGACTTTC; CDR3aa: CASSQDRGRGISGANVLTF
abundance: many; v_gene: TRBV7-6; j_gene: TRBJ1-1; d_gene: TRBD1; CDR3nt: TGTGCCATAGCGGGACAGGGCCCTATGAACACTGAAGCTTTCTTT; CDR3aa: CAIAGQGPMNTEAFF
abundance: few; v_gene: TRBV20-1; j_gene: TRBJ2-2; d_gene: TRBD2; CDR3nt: TGCAGTGCTAGACCCCCGGGGGGGGACACCGGGGAGCTGTTTTTT; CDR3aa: CSARPPGGDTGELFF
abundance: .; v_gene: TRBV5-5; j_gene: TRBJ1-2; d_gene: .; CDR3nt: TGTGCCAGCACCACGGAGTGGGACCCAAGGAACTATGGCTACACCTTC; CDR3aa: CASTTEWDPRNYGYTF
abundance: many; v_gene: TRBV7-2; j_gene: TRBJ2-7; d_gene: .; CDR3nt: TGTGCCAGCAGCTTAGTGTACGGAACCTACGAGCAGTACTTC; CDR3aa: CASSLVYGTYEQYF
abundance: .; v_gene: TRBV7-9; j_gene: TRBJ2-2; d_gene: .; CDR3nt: TGTGCCAGCAGTAAAACCGGGGAGCTGTTTTTT; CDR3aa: CASSKTGELFF
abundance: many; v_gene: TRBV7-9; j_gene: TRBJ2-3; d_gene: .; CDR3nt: TGTGCCAGCAGCTTAGGACCCCGGGGCACAGATACGCAGTATTTT; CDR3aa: CASSLGPRGTDTQYF
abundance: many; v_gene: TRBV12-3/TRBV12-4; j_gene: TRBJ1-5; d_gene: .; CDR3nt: TGTGCCAGCAGGAAGAGTTGGGCCGCCAATCTGCCCCAGCATTTT; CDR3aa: CASRKSWAANLPQHF